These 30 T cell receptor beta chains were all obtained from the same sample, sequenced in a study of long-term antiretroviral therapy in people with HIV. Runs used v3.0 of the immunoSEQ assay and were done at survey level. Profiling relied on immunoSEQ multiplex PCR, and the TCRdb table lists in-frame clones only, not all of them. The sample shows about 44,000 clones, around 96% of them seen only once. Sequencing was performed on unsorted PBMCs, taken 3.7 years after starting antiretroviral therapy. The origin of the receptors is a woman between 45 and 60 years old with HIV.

The CDR3 spells CASKWVRGKNQPQHF. For the CDR3, the DNA is TGTGCCAGCAAATGGGTCCGGGGGAAGAATCAGCCCCAGCATTTT. This chain uses TRBV2 with TRBJ1-5, with D maybe TRBD1 (5 bases). The CDR3 covers 15 residues. Trimming left V 7 bases short and J 4 bases short, with 17 bases between. Germline V gives CDR1 SNHLY, CDR2 FYNNEI.

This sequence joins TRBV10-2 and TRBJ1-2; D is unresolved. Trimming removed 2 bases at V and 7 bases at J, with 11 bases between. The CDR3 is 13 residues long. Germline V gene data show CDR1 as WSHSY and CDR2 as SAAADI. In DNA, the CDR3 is TGCGCCAGCAGTGAGATCGGGGAAATTGGCTACACCTTC. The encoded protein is CASSEIGEIGYTF.

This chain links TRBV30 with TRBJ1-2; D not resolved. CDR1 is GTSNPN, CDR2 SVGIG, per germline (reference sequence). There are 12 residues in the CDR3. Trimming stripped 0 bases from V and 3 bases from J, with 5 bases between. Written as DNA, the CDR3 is TGTGCCTGGAGTGTAGGGCACTATGGCTACACCTTC. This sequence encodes CAWSVGHYGYTF.

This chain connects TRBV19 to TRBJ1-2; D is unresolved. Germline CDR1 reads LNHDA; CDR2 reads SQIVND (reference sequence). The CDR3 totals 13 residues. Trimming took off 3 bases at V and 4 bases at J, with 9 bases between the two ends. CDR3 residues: CASSIRQAYGYTF. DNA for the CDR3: TGTGCCAGTAGTATTCGTCAGGCCTATGGCTACACCTTC.

The CDR3 spells CASGGGLRTQYF. The CDR3 DNA follows: TGTGCCAGCGGCGGGGGGCTTAGGACCCAGTACTTC. The rearrangement links TRBV6-5 to TRBJ2-5, with TRBD2 identical over 8 bases. This CDR3 has 12 residues. The J segment lost 7 bases and the V segment lost 8 bases, leaving 6 bases of the junction unmatched. From germline, CDR1 is MNHEY and CDR2 SVGAGI.

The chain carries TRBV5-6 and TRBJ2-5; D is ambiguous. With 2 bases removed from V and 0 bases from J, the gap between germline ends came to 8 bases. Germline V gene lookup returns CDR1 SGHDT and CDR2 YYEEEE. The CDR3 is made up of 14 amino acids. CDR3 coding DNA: TGTGCCAGCAGCTTTTTGGAGTACCAAGAGACCCAGTACTTC. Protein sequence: CASSFLEYQETQYF.

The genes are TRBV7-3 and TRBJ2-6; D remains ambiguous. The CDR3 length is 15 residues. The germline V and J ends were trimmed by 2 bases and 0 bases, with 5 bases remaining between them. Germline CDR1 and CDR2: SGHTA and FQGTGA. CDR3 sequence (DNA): TGTGCCAGCAGCTTACAGGACTCTGGGGCCAACGTCCTGACTTTC. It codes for CASSLQDSGANVLTF.

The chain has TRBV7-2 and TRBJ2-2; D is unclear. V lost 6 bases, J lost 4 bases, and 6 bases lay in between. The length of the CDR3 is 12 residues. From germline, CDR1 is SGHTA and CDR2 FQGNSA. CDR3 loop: CASSFITGELFF. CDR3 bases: TGTGCCAGCAGTTTTATCACCGGGGAGCTGTTTTTT. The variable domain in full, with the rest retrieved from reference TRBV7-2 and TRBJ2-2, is GAGVSQSPSNKVTEKGKDVELRCDPISGHTALYWYRQSLGQGLEFLIYFQGNSAPDKSGLPSDRFSAERTGGSVSTLTIQRTQQEDSAVYLCASSFITGELFFGEGSRLTVL.

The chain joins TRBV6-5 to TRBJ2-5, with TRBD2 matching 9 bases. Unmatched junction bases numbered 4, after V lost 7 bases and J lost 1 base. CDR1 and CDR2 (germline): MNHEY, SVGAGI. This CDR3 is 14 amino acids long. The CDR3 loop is CASTGLAFQETQYF. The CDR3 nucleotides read TGTGCCAGCACGGGACTAGCTTTCCAAGAGACCCAGTACTTC.

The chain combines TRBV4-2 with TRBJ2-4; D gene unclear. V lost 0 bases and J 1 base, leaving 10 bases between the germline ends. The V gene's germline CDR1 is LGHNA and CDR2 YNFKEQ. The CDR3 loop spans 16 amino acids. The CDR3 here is CASSQDPGGAKNIQYF. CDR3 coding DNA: TGTGCCAGCAGCCAAGATCCAGGTGGGGCCAAAAACATTCAGTACTTC.

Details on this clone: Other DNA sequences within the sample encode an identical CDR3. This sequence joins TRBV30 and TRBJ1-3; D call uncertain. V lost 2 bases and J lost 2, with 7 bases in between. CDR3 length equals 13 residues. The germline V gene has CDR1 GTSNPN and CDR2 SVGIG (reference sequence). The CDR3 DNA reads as TGTGCCTGGAGTTGGGGAACTGGAAACACCATATATTTT. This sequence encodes CAWSWGTGNTIYF.

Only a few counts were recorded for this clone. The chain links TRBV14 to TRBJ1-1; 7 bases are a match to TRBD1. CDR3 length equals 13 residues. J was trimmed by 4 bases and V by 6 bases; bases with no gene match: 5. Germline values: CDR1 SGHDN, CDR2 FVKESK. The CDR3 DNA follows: TGTGCCAGCAGTCAGCACAGGGGCACTGAAGCTTTCTTT. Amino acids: CASSQHRGTEAFF.

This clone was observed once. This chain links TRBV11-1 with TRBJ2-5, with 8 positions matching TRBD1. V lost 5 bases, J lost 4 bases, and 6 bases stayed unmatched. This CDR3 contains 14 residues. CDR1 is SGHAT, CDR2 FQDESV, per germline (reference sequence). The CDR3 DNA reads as TGTGCCAGCAGCCGACAGGGGTGGTCAGAGACCCAGTACTTC. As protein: CASSRQGWSETQYF.

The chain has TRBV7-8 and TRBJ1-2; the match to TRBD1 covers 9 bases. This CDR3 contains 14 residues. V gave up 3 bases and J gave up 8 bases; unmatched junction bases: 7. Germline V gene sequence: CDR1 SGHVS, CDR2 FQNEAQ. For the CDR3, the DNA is TGTGCCAGCAGCTTCGAACAGGGGGCGGGCGGCTACACCTTC. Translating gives CASSFEQGAGGYTF.

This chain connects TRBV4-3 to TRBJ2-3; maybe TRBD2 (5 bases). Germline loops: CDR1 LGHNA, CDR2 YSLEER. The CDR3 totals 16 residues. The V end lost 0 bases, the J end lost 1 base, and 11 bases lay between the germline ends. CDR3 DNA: TGCGCCAGCAGCCAAGATCCGCGGGCAGGCACAGATACGCAGTATTTT. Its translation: CASSQDPRAGTDTQYF.

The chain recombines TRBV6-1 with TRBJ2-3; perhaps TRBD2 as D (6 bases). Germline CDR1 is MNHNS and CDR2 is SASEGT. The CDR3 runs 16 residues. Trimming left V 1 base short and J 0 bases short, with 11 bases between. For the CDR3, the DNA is TGTGCCAGCAGTGAAGGGTGGCGGGGTAGCACAGATACGCAGTATTTT. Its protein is CASSEGWRGSTDTQYF.

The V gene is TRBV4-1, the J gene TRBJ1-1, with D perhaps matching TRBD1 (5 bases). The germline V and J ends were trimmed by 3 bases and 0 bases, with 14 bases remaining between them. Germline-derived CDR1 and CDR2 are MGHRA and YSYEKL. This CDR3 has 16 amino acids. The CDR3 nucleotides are TGCGCCAGCAGCCACGGAAGAGGGGATATGAACACTGAAGCTTTCTTT. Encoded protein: CASSHGRGDMNTEAFF.

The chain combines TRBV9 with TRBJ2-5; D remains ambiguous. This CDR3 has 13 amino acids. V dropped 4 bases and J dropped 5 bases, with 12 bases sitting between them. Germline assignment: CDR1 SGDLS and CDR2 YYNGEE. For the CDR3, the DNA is TGTGCCAGCAGCCCGAGACCTTGGGAGACCCAGTACTTC. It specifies CASSPRPWETQYF.

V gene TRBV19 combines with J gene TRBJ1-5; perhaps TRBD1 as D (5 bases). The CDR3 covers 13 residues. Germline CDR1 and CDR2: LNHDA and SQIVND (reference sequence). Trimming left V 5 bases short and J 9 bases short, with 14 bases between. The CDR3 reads CASSSDSLGPQHF. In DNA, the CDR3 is TGTGCCAGTAGTTCCGACAGCCTAGGGCCCCAGCATTTT.

The CDR3 DNA reads TGCAGCGCGACGACAGGATACTACGAGCAGTACTTC. Residues: CSATTGYYEQYF. The chain uses TRBV29-1 and TRBJ2-7, with D tentatively TRBD1 (6 bases). V was shortened by 7 bases and J by 3 bases, with 13 bases between the two germline ends. From germline, CDR1 is SQVTM and CDR2 ANQGSEA. The CDR3 has 12 residues.

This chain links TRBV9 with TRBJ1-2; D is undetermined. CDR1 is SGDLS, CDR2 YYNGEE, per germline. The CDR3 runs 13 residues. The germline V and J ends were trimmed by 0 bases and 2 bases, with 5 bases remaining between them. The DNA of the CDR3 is TGTGCCAGCAGCGTAGATGGGAACTATGGCTACACCTTC. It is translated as CASSVDGNYGYTF.

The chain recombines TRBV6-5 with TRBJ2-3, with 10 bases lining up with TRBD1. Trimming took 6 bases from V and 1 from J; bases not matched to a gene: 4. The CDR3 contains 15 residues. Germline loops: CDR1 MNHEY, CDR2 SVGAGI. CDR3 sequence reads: CASRRGTGGTDTQYF. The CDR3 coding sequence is TGTGCCAGCAGACGGGGGACAGGGGGCACAGATACGCAGTATTTT.

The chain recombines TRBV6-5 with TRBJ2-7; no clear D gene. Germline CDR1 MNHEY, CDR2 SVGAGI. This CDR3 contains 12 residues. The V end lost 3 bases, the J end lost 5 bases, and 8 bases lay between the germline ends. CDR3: CASSYWVDEQYF. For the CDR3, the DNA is TGTGCCAGCAGTTATTGGGTGGACGAGCAGTACTTC.

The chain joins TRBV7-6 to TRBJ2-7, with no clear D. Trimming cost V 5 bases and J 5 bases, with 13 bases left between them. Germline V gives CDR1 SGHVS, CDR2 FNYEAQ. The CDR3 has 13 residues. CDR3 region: CASSKLARDEQYF. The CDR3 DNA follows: TGTGCCAGCAGCAAACTTGCCCGGGACGAGCAGTACTTC.

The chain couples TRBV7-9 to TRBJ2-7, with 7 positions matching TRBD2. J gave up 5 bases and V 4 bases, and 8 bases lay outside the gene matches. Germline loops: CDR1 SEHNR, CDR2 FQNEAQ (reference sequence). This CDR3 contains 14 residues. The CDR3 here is CASSSEGLVNEQYF. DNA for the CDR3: TGTGCCAGCAGCTCAGAAGGACTAGTTAACGAGCAGTACTTC. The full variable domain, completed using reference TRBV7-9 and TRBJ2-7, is DTGVSQNPRHKITKRGQNVTFRCDPISEHNRLYWYRQTLGQGPEFLTYFQNEAQLEKSRLLSDRFSAERPKGSFSTLEIQRTEQGDSAMYLCASSSEGLVNEQYFGPGTRLTVT.

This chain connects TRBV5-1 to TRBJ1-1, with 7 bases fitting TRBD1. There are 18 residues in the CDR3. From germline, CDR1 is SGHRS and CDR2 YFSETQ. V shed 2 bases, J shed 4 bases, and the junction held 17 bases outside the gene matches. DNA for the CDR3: TGCGCCAGCAGCTTCAGGGGACAGTATAGTCTTCGGGGCACTGAAGCTTTCTTT. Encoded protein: CASSFRGQYSLRGTEAFF.

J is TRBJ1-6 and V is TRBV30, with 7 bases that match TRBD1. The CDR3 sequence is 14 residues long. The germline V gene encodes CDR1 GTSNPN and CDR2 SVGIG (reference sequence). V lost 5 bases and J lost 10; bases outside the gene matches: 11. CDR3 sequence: CAWEGGFEKSPLHF. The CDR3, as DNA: TGTGCCTGGGAAGGGGGCTTCGAGAAGTCACCCCTCCACTTT.

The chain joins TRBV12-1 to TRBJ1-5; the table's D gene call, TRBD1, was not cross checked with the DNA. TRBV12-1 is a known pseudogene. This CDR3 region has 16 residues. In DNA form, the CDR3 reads TGTGCCAGCAGCTTTGCCAATGGACAGCCCAATCAGCCCCAGCATTTT. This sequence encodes CASSFANGQPNQPQHF.

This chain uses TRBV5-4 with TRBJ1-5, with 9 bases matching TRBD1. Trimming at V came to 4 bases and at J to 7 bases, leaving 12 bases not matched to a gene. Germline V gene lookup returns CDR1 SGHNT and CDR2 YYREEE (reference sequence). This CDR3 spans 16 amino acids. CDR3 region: CASSPVPGQGSQPQHF. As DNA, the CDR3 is TGTGCCAGCAGCCCCGTCCCGGGACAGGGAAGCCAGCCCCAGCATTTT.

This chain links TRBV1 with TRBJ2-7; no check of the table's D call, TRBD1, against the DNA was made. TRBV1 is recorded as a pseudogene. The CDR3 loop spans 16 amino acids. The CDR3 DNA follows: TGCACCAGCAGCCAAGATAGGGCAGGGGAATCCTACGAGCAGTACTTC. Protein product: CTSSQDRAGESYEQYF.